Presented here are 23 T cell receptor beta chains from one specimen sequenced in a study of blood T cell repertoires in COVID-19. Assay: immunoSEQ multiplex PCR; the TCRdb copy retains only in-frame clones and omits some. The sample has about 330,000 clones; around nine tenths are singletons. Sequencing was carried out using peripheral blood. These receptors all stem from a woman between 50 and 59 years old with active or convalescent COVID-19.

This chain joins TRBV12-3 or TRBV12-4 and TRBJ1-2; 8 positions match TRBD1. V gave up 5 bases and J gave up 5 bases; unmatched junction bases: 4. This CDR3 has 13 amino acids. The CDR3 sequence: CASSRDRTYGYTF. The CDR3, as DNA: TGTGCCAGCAGTAGGGACAGGACGTATGGCTACACCTTC.

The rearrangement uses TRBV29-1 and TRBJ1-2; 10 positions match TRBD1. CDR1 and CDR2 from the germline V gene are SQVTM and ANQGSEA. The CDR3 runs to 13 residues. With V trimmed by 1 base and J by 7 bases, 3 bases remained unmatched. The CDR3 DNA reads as TGCAGCGTTGAAGCGCGACAGGGGGCTGGCTACACCTTC. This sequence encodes CSVEARQGAGYTF. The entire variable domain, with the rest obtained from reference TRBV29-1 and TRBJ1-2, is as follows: SAVISQKPSRDICQRGTSLTIQCQVDSQVTMMFWYRQQPGQSLTLIATANQGSEATYESGFVIDKFPISRPNLTFSTLTVSNMSPEDSSIYLCSVEARQGAGYTFGSGTRLTVV.

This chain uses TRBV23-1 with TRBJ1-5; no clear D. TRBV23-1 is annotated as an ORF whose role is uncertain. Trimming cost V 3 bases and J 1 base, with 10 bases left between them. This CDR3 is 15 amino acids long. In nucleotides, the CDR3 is TGCGCCAGCAGTCATCCGACGGAGAGCAATCAGCCCCAGCATTTT. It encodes CASSHPTESNQPQHF.

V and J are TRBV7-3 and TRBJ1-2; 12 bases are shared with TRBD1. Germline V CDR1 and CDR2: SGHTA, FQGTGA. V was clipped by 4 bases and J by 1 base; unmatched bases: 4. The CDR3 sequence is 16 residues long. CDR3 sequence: CASSSGTGGLNYGYTF. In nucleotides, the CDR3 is TGTGCCAGCAGCTCCGGGACAGGGGGCCTTAACTATGGCTACACCTTC.

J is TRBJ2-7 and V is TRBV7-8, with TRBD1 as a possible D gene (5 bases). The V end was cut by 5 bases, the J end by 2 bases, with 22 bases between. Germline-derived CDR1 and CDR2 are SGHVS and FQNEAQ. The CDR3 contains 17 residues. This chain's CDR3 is CASSPHPTVFLTYEQYF. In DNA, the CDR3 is TGTGCCAGCAGCCCACATCCGACAGTATTCCTGACCTACGAGCAGTACTTC.

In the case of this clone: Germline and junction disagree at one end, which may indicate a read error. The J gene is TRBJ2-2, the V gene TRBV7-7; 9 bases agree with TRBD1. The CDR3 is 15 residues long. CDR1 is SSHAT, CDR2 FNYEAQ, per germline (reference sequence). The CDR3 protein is CASSMGQGGTGELFF. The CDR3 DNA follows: TGTGCTAGCAGCATGGGACAGGGAGGCACCGGGGAGCTGTTTTTT.

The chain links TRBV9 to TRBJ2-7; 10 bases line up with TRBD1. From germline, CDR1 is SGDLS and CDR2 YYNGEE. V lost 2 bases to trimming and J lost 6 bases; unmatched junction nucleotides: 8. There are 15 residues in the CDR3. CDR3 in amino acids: CASSVGPGQGPEQYF. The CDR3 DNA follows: TGTGCCAGCAGCGTTGGACCGGGACAGGGGCCCGAGCAGTACTTC.

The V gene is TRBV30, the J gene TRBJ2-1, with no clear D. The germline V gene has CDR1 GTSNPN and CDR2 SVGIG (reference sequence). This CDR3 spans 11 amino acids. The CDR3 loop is CCGSSYNEQFF. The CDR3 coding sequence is TGTTGCGGTAGCTCCTACAATGAGCAGTTCTTC.

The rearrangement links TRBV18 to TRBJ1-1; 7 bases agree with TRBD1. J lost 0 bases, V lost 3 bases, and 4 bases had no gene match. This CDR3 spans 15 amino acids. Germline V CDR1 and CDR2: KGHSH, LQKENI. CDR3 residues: CASSPKTGMNTEAFF. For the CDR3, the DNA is TGTGCCAGCTCACCCAAGACAGGGATGAACACTGAAGCTTTCTTT. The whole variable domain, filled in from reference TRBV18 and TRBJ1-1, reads NAGVMQNPRHLVRRRGQEARLRCSPMKGHSHVYWYRQLPEEGLKFMVYLQKENIIDESGMPKERFSAEFPKEGPSILRIQQVVRGDSAAYFCASSPKTGMNTEAFFGQGTRLTVV.

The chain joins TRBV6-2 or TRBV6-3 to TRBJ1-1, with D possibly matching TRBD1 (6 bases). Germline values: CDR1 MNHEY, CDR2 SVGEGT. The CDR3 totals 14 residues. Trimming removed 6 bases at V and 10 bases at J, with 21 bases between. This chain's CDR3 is CASSLTQDRIRAFF. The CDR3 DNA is TGTGCCAGCAGCCTAACCCAAGACAGGATTCGAGCTTTCTTT.

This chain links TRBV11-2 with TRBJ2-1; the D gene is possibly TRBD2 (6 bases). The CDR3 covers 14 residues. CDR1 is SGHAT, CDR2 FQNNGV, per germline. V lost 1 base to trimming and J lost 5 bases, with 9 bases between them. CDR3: CASSLASDHNEQFF. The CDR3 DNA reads TGTGCCAGCAGCTTAGCTAGCGATCACAATGAGCAGTTCTTC.

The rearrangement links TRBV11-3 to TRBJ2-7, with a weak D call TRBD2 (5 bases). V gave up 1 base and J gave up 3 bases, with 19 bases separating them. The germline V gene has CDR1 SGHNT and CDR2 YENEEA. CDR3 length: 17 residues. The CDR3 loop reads CASSLGGGPHGDYEQYF. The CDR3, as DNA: TGTGCCAGCAGCTTAGGTGGAGGCCCCCACGGAGACTACGAGCAGTACTTC.

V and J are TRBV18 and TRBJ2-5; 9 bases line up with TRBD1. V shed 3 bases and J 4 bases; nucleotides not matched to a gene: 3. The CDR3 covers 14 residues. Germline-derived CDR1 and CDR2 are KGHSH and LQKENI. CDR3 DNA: TGTGCCAGCTCACCGGGACAGGGCGGAGAGACCCAGTACTTC. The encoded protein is CASSPGQGGETQYF.

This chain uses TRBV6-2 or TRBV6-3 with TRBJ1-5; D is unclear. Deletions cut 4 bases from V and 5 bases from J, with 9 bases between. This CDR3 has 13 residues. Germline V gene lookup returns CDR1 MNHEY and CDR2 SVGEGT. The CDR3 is CASSSFGDQPQHF. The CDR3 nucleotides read TGTGCCAGCAGTTCCTTCGGTGATCAGCCCCAGCATTTT.

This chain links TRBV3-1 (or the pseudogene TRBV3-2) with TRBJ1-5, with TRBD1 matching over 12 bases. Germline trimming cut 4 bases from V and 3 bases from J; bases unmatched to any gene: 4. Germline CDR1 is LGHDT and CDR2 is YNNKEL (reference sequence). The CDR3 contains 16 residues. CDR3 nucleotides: TGTGCCAGCAGCCCTGGGACAGGGGGCCCCAATCAGCCCCAGCATTTT. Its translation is CASSPGTGGPNQPQHF.

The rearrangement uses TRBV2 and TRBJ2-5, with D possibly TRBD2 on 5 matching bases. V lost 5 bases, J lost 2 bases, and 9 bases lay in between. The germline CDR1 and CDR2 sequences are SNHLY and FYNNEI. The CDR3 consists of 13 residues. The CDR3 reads CASSKSGQETQYF. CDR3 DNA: TGTGCCAGCAGTAAGAGCGGACAAGAGACCCAGTACTTC.

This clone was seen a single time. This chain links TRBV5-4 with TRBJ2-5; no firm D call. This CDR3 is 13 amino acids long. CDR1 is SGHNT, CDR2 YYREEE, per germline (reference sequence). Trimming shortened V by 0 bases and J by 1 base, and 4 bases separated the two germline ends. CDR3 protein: CASSLGLQETQYF. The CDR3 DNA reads TGTGCCAGCAGCTTGGGTCTCCAAGAGACCCAGTACTTC.

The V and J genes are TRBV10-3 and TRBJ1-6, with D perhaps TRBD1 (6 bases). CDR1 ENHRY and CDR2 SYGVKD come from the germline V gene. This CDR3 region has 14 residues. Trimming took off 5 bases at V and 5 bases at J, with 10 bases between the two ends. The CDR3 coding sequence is TGTGCCATCAGTAAGACAGGAGATAATTCACCCCTCCACTTT. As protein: CAISKTGDNSPLHF.

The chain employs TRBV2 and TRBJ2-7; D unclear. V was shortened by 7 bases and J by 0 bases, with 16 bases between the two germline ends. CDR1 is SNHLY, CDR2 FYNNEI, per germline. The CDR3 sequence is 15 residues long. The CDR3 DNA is TGTGCCAGCAAAATTGAGATTAGGAGCTCCTACGAGCAGTACTTC. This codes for CASKIEIRSSYEQYF.

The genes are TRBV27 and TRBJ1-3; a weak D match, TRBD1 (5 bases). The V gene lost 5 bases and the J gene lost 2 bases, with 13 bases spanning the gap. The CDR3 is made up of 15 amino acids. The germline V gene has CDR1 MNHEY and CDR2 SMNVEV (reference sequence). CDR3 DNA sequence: TGTGCCAGCAGTGCCACGGGGGTTGCTGGAAACACCATATATTTT. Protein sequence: CASSATGVAGNTIYF.

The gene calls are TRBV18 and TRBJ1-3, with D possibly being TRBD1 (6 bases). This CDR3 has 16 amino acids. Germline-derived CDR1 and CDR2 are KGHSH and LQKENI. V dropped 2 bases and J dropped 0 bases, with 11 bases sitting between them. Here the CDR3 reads CASSPSGTHSGNTIYF. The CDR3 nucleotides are TGTGCCAGCTCACCATCCGGGACACACTCTGGAAACACCATATATTTT.

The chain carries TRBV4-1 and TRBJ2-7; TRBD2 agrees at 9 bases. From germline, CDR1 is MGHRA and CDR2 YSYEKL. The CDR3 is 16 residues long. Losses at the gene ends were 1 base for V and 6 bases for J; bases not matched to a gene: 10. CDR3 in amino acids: CASSQAYLAGEAEQYF. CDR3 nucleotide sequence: TGCGCCAGCAGCCAAGCGTACTTAGCGGGAGAAGCCGAGCAGTACTTC.

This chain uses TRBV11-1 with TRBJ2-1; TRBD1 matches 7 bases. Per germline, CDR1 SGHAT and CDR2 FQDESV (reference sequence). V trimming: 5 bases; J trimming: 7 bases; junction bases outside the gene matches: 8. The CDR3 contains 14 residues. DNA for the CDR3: TGTGCCAGCAGCCTTAGACAGGGTAGTAATGAGCAGTTCTTC. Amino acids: CASSLRQGSNEQFF.